Listed here is a single TCR beta chain. The CDR3 is 15 residues long. The germline V gene has CDR1 SGHRS and CDR2 YFSETQ. With 1 base removed from V and 6 bases from J, the gap between germline ends came to 13 bases. This entry belongs to a study of T-cell memory formation after mild COVID-19. Each CDR3 protein gets one entry after TCRdb re-called the 5' RACE reads with MiXCR. The sample lists around 300,000 distinct CDR3 sequences; roughly an eighth were seen once. This sequence was found in a young man who had mild COVID-19 (a few samples of this study predate the infection). Cell type and time point are not known. Source material: PBMCs or a T cell subset sorted from them (not recorded which). The V gene is TRBV5-1, the J gene TRBJ2-2; a weak D match, TRBD1 (7 bases). In DNA, the CDR3 is TGCGCCAGCAGCTTGCCCCAGGGGGAGGCCGGGGAGCTGTTTTTT. It specifies CASSLPQGEAGELFF.